Listed below are T cell receptor beta chains from one sample, sequenced in a study of blood T cell repertoires in COVID-19. Libraries were prepared by immunoSEQ multiplex PCR; TCRdb keeps only in-frame clonotypes and omits some of them. The table shows 470,000 or so clones, with roughly 87% occurring only once. The specimen was PBMCs or T cells enriched from blood (not recorded which). Source of these receptors: a woman aged 18-29 years with acute COVID-19. Both conserved end residues are part of each CDR3. A D gene is named only where the DNA matches it firmly. Rows may omit the clone size; those that give it use once, few, many or a size class.

V	size	J	D	DNA	CDR3
TRBV19	NA	TRBJ1-4	TRBD1	TGTGCCAGTAGTACCCGGGACAGGGGGAGCGAAAAACTGTTTTTT	CASSTRDRGSEKLFF
TRBV28	NA	TRBJ1-5	TRBD1	TGTGCCAGCACCCCAGGGACAGCTAACAATCAGCCCCAGCATTTT	CASTPGTANNQPQHF
TRBV7-2	NA	TRBJ2-1	NA	TGTGCCAGCAGCTTGGGACAAAATAACAATGAGCAGTTCTTC	CASSLGQNNNEQFF
TRBV7-8	NA	TRBJ2-1	NA	TGTGCCAGCAGCCTCGGAGGGCCCTACAATGAGCAGTTCTTC	CASSLGGPYNEQFF
TRBV27	NA	TRBJ1-5	NA	TGTGCCAGCAGTTTAGTGGCCGCTGTCGGGAGCAATCAGCCCCAGCATTTT	CASSLVAAVGSNQPQHF
TRBV3-1/TRBV3-2	NA	TRBJ2-1	NA	TGTGCCAGCAGCCAAGATACGAGATACTACAATGAGCAGTTCTTC	CASSQDTRYYNEQFF
TRBV10-1	NA	TRBJ2-3	TRBD2	TGCGCCAGCAAAAAGCGGGGTCAAACAGATACGCAGTATTTT	CASKKRGQTDTQYF
TRBV12-2	NA	TRBJ2-2	NA	TGTGCAAGTCGCCCCGGGACAGGGGGCGCGGCCGGGGAGCTGTTTTTT	CASRPGTGGAAGELFF
TRBV7-9	NA	TRBJ1-4	TRBD1	TGTGCCAGCAGCTCGGGGACAGGGCTTAATGAAAAACTGTTTTTT	CASSSGTGLNEKLFF
TRBV3-1/TRBV3-2	NA	TRBJ1-5	NA	TGTGCCAGCAGCCAGCAGGGAAATCAGCCCCAGCATTTT	CASSQQGNQPQHF
TRBV7-9	NA	TRBJ2-2	NA	TGTGCCAGCAGCTTAGAGCACCCGGGATCGAACACCGGGGAGCTGTTTTTT	CASSLEHPGSNTGELFF
TRBV19	few	TRBJ2-7	NA	TGTGCCAGTAGTATATTGGCAGGGAACTACGAGCAGTACTTC	CASSILAGNYEQYF
TRBV19	NA	TRBJ1-1	TRBD1	TGTGCCAGTACCCGGGACAGGGCCCTTGAAGCTTTCTTT	CASTRDRALEAFF
TRBV27	NA	TRBJ1-1	NA	TGTGCCAGCAGTTTCGGGGGGCGAGAAGCTTTCTTT	CASSFGGREAFF
TRBV7-3	NA	TRBJ2-6	NA	TGTGCCAGCAGCCCGGGCGGGTCCGGGGCCAACGTCCTGACTTTC	CASSPGGSGANVLTF
TRBV5-6	NA	TRBJ1-4	TRBD1	TGTGCCAGCAGCGGCCGAGGACAGGGGTATGAAAAACTGTTTTTT	CASSGRGQGYEKLFF
TRBV7-3	NA	TRBJ2-3	TRBD2	TGTGCCAGCAGACACGTATTTGCGGGGGGGCCGTATACGCAGTATTTT	CASRHVFAGGPYTQYF
TRBV27	NA	TRBJ2-1	NA	TGTGCCAGCAGTTTGGTGAGGGGGAGCTCCTACAATGAGCAGTTCTTC	CASSLVRGSSYNEQFF
TRBV4-3	NA	TRBJ2-1	TRBD2	TGCGCCAGCAGCCAAGGTAGGACTAGCGGGAGCTCGTTCTTC	CASSQGRTSGSSFF
TRBV5-1	NA	TRBJ2-7	NA	TGCGCCAGCAGGGAGCGAGCGGGCTCCTACGAGCAGTACTTC	CASRERAGSYEQYF
TRBV7-2	NA	TRBJ1-4	TRBD1	TGTGCCAGCAGCCCCCGGGGACAGGGCGCCGATAAACTGTTTTTT	CASSPRGQGADKLFF
TRBV10-3	NA	TRBJ1-1	NA	TGTGCCATCAGTGAGTCGAATCCTCGGGGCACTGAAGCTTTCTTT	CAISESNPRGTEAFF
TRBV4-1	NA	TRBJ2-1	NA	TGCGCCAGCAGCCAAAATCCGGTGGGGGCCTCATCTTATGAGCAGTTCTTC	CASSQNPVGASSYEQFF
TRBV2	NA	TRBJ1-5	NA	TGTGCCAGCAGTGCGGGGGGCACCACCAATCAGCCCCAGCATTTT	CASSAGGTTNQPQHF
TRBV18	few	TRBJ1-6	TRBD1	TGTGCCAGCTCACAAACCGGGACAGGGGAATTTTCACCCCTCCACTTT	CASSQTGTGEFSPLHF
TRBV3-1/TRBV3-2	few	TRBJ2-2	TRBD1	TGTGCCAGCAGCCAAGAGGGGACAGGGAACACCGGGGAGCTGTTTTTT	CASSQEGTGNTGELFF